This T cell receptor beta chain appears in the sequencing data of a study of T cell responses to AZD1222 COVID-19 vaccine. Sequencing was performed with immunoSEQ multiplex PCR; in TCRdb, only in-frame clones are kept and a portion is missing. The table lists around 120,000 clones, just under 95% of them singletons. The CDR3 has 15 amino acids. The germline V gene has CDR1 LGHDT and CDR2 YNNKEL (reference sequence). V shed 5 bases and J 1 base; nucleotides not matched to a gene: 5. For this clone: Its antigen is not known.

Study-level findings and limits: Repertoire sampling happened only post peak T cell response. Donors in the cohort were predominantly white British and more often female, and clonal diversity was possibly underestimated.

The sequenced sample was peripheral blood, obtained 28 days after the second AZD1222 dose. This clonotype was obtained from an adult who received the AZD1222 COVID-19 vaccine. The chain uses TRBV3-1 (or the pseudogene TRBV3-2) and TRBJ2-1; 7 bases fit TRBD1. CDR3 in DNA: TGTGCCAGCAGCTACCGGGACAGTTCCTACAATGAGCAGTTCTTC. Its translation is CASSYRDSSYNEQFF.